Reported below is one T cell receptor beta chain. Its matching antigen is unknown. Measured with immunoSEQ multiplex PCR; TCRdb has only the in-frame clones, and not every one. The sample contains some 80,000 clones, about 83% of which appear only once. This specimen comes from a study of T cell responses to AZD1222 COVID-19 vaccine. Study findings and constraints: Unmutated variant regions are reportedly the target of nearly half of TCRs that are spike-specific.

Sequencing was performed on peripheral blood, taken on day 0 of AZD1222 vaccination. This clonotype was sampled from an adult in good health.

The CDR3 sequence: CAIGPSDTQYF. The CDR3 region has the DNA TGTGCCATCGGGCCGTCCGATACGCAGTATTTT. The genes are TRBV10-3 and TRBJ2-3; no clear D gene. Germline V lookup: CDR1 ENHRY, CDR2 SYGVKD. V lost 8 bases and J lost 6, with 9 bases in between. The CDR3 totals 11 residues.